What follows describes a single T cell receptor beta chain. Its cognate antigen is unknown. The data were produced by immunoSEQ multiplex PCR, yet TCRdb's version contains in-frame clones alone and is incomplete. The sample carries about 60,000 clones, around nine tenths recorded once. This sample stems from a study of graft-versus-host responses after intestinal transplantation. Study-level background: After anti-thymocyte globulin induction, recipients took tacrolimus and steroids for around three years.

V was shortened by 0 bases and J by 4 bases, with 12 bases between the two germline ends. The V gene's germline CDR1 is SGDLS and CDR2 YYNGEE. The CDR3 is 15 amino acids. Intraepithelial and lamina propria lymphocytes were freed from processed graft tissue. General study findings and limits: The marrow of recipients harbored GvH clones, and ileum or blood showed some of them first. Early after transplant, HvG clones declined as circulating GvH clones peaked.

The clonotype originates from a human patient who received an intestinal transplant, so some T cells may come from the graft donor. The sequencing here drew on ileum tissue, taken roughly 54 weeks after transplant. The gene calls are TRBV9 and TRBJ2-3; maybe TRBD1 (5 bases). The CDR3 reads CASSVEGLAPDTQYF. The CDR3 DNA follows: TGTGCCAGCAGCGTAGAGGGGTTAGCCCCAGATACGCAGTATTTT.